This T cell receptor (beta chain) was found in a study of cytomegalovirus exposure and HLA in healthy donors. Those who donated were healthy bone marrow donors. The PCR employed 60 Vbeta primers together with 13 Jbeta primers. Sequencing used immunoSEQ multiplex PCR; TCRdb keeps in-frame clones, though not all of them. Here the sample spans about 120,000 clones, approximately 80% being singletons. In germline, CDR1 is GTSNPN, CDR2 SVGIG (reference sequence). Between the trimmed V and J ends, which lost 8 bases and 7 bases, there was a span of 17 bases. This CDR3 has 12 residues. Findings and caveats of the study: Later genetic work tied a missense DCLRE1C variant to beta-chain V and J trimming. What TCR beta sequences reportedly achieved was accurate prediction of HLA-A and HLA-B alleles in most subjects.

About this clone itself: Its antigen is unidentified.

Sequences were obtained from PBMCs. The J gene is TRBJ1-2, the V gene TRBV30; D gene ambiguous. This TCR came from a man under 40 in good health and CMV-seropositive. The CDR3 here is CALSSGRGGYTF. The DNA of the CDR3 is TGTGCCCTGTCCAGTGGCAGAGGTGGCTACACCTTC.